The 22 T cell receptor beta chains reported below all come from one sample, sequenced in a study of tumor and adjacent non-tumor tissue in lung cancer. This sample's RNA came from whole unsorted tissue. The library came from three nested PCR rounds adapted from ARM-PCR protocols. TCRdb fed the multiplex PCR reads into MiXCR, producing one record per CDR3 protein. The table has 220,000 or so distinct CDR3 sequences, 70% to 75% seen once. The sequencing input was lung tumor tissue. These TCRs come from a man aged 55-75 years with non-small cell lung cancer.

For this clonotype: Lacking the conserved final phenylalanine or tryptophan, this CDR3 likely reflects a read error. The CDR3 nucleotides are TGCAATGCTAGGGACAGGGGCGATGAGCAGTTCCTC. Protein product: CNARDRGDEQFL. V gene TRBV20-1 combines with J gene TRBJ2-1; 10 nucleotides match TRBD1. The length of the CDR3 is 12 residues. Germline CDR1 is DFQATT and CDR2 is SNEGSKA (reference sequence).

About this clonotype: The CDR3 end shows no conserved phenylalanine or tryptophan, and so a read error is likely. The chain uses TRBV20-1 and TRBJ1-6, with D perhaps matching TRBD1 (5 bases). The ends were cut back, 2 bases at V and 3 bases at J, with 14 bases in the middle. The length of the CDR3 is 16 residues. In germline, CDR1 is DFQATT, CDR2 SNEGSKA (reference sequence). The CDR3: CSARSDRDRYNSPLHC. CDR3 in DNA: TGCAGTGCTAGATCCGACCGGGACCGCTATAATTCACCCCTCCACTGT.

As concerns this clonotype: The junction does not match germline at one end; this may be a read error. The V call is TRBV4-2, the J call TRBJ2-7; no definite D call. The CDR3 contains 14 residues. Germline V gene lookup returns CDR1 LGHNA and CDR2 YNFKEQ. This CDR3 reads CASSQDYASPVQYF. For the CDR3, the DNA is TGTGCCAGCAGTCAAGATTATGCCTCCCCCGTGCAGTACTTC.

Comment on this clonotype: The CDR3 end shows no conserved phenylalanine or tryptophan, and so a read error is likely. This rearrangement joins TRBV12-3 or TRBV12-4 to TRBJ1-5; weak D call: TRBD1 (5 bases). This CDR3 region has 16 residues. V lost 1 base and J lost 4, with 14 bases in between. As DNA, the CDR3 is TGTGCCAGCAGTTTAGGGCAGGGCATGAGGAATCAGCCCCAGCATCTT. Protein sequence: CASSLGQGMRNQPQHL.

Note on this clonotype: The junction departs from germline at one end; a sequencing error may be responsible. The chain carries TRBV5-8 and TRBJ2-1; D unclear. Germline V gene sequence: CDR1 SGHTS, CDR2 YDEGEE. The CDR3 length is 13 residues. CDR3 region: CPSSLAPYNEQFF. The CDR3 region has the DNA TGTCCCAGCAGCTTGGCACCCTACAATGAGCAGTTCTTC. Full variable domain (outside the CDR3, taken from reference TRBV5-8 and TRBJ2-1): EAGVTQSPTHLIKTRGQQATLRCSPISGHTSVYWYQQALGLGLQFLLWYDEGEERNRGNFPPRFSGRQFPNYSSELNVNALELEDSALYLCPSSLAPYNEQFFGPGTRLTVL.

V and J are TRBV20-1 and TRBJ2-1, with D unclear. Trimming removed 3 bases at V and 4 bases at J, with 4 bases between. Germline values: CDR1 DFQATT, CDR2 SNEGSKA (reference sequence). The CDR3 is made up of 11 amino acids. CDR3 coding DNA: TGCAGTGCTAGTTTGTACAATGAGCAGTTCTTC. The encoded protein is CSASLYNEQFF.

Turning to this clonotype: Relative to the germline gene, one junction end is altered; a read error may explain this. This sequence joins TRBV6-2 or TRBV6-3 and TRBJ2-1; 7 positions agree with TRBD2. The CDR3 runs 15 residues. CDR1 is MNHEY, CDR2 SVGEGT, per germline. The CDR3 DNA is TGTGCCAGCAGTTTCCTCGGGACTAACGTCGATGAGCGGCTCTTC. Translation: CASSFLGTNVDERLF.

Turning to this clonotype: The junction departs from the called germline gene at one end, perhaps through a read error. The gene calls are TRBV4-3 and TRBJ2-1, with D maybe TRBD1 (6 bases). Germline V gene sequence: CDR1 LGHNA, CDR2 YSLEER. The CDR3 length is 15 residues. The chain's CDR3 is CATSHGTKGPHEQFF. The CDR3 DNA is TGTGCCACCAGCCATGGGACAAAAGGGCCCCATGAGCAGTTCTTC.

To note about this clonotype: This sequence may be a read error, since a much larger clone differs from it by one base. The gene calls are TRBV20-1 and TRBJ2-7, with D perhaps TRBD1 (6 bases). Germline V gives CDR1 DFQATT, CDR2 SNEGSKA (reference sequence). V lost 6 bases to trimming and J lost 0 bases, with 12 bases between them. The CDR3 is made up of 13 amino acids. CDR3 in DNA: TGCAGTGCCATCCGGGACAACTCCTACGAGCAGTACTTC. Protein: CSAIRDNSYEQYF.

For this clonotype: At one boundary the junction diverges from the germline segment, which might be a read error. This chain joins TRBV11-2 and TRBJ2-1; TRBD1 matches 9 bases. The CDR3 totals 14 residues. Per germline, CDR1 SGHAT and CDR2 FQNNGV. CDR3: CTSSLGTGNNEQSF. The CDR3 region has the DNA TGTACCAGCAGCTTAGGGACAGGGAACAATGAGCAGTCCTTC.

Turning to this clonotype: One base away lies a much larger clone, so this may be a sequencing read error. V and J are TRBV11-2 and TRBJ1-2; D not resolved. This CDR3 spans 13 amino acids. Germline V gives CDR1 SGHAT, CDR2 FQNNGV. The V end was cut by 7 bases, the J end by 8 bases, with 17 bases between. CDR3 DNA: TGTGCCAGCAACGCCGACGTGGCGCCAGGCTACACCTTC. It encodes CASNADVAPGYTF.

The table lists this clonotype with many counts. The rearrangement uses TRBV6-2 or TRBV6-3 and TRBJ2-1, with D perhaps assigned TRBD1 or TRBD2 (5 bases each). V lost 5 bases and J 1 base, leaving 15 bases between the germline ends. The length of the CDR3 is 16 residues. Germline assignment: CDR1 MNHEY and CDR2 SVGEGT. CDR3 in amino acids: CASSRDLTESYNEQFF. The CDR3 DNA is TGTGCCAGCAGTCGGGACCTTACTGAGTCCTACAATGAGCAGTTCTTC.

The rearrangement uses TRBV12-3 or TRBV12-4 and TRBJ2-5; no clear D. This CDR3 contains 13 residues. Trimming stripped 9 bases from V and 5 bases from J, with 16 bases between. The CDR3 spells CARSGVPAETQYF. For the CDR3, the DNA is TGTGCCAGGAGTGGGGTACCCGCGGAGACCCAGTACTTC.

The gene calls are TRBV29-1 and TRBJ2-1, with D unclear. The length of the CDR3 is 14 residues. Germline V gene sequence: CDR1 SQVTM, CDR2 ANQGSEA. The V and J ends lost 6 bases and 11 bases respectively, with 23 bases between them. Here the CDR3 reads CSVPPSSGFTKQFF. CDR3 sequence (DNA): TGCAGCGTACCCCCCTCCTCGGGTTTTACCAAGCAGTTCTTC.

A word on this clonotype: A read error may account for a junction end that differs from germline. The chain's CDR3 is CVSSLVGAYEQYF. The CDR3 DNA sequence: TGTGTCAGCTCCCTGGTGGGTGCGTACGAGCAGTACTTC. The chain recombines TRBV6-5 with TRBJ2-7; D remains unclear. Germline values: CDR1 MNHEY, CDR2 SVGAGI. This CDR3 is 13 amino acids long.

This rearrangement joins TRBV24-1 to TRBJ2-5; no reliable D call. Germline values: CDR1 KGHDR, CDR2 SFDVKD. The CDR3 length is 14 residues. The ends were cut back, 3 bases at V and 0 bases at J, with 7 bases in the middle. In nucleotides, the CDR3 is TGTGCCACCAGTGATCGGGCGTACCAAGAGACCCAGTACTTC. It translates to CATSDRAYQETQYF.

As regards this clonotype: A read error may produce the germline difference seen at one junction end. This rearrangement joins TRBV11-3 to TRBJ2-2, with TRBD2 matching over 12 bases. Looked up from germline, CDR1 is SGHNT and CDR2 is YENEEA. This CDR3 has 15 amino acids. Written as DNA, the CDR3 is TGTACCAGCAGCTCGACTAGCGGGAGTACCGGGGAGCTGTTTTTT. This gives the protein CTSSSTSGSTGELFF.

A remark on this clonotype: A read error is possible here, since a much larger clone lies one base away. In DNA, the CDR3 is TGCAGTACCTCAACAGCGGGGGGTTACAATGAGCAGTTCTTC. Translated, it gives CSTSTAGGYNEQFF. The chain carries TRBV20-1 and TRBJ2-1, with 9 positions matching TRBD2. The CDR3 totals 14 residues. V dropped 8 bases and J dropped 4; count of bases not matched to a gene: 9. Germline CDR1 is DFQATT and CDR2 is SNEGSKA (reference sequence).

This clonotype was seen a few times. The genes are TRBV12-3 or TRBV12-4 and TRBJ1-5; no definite D call. Trimming shortened V by 6 bases and J by 2 bases, and 8 bases separated the two germline ends. This CDR3 spans 13 amino acids. The CDR3 coding sequence is TGTGCCAGCAGCAGGATGGGCAATCAGCCCCAGCATTTT. Amino acid sequence: CASSRMGNQPQHF.

As regards this clonotype: At one boundary the junction diverges from the germline segment, which might be a read error. The genes are TRBV11-2 and TRBJ1-5; no clear D. This CDR3 has 15 residues. Germline V lookup: CDR1 SGHAT, CDR2 FQNNGV. The CDR3 sequence is CASTLDRHPSQPQHF. The CDR3 DNA is TGTGCCAGCACCTTAGATCGACACCCGAGCCAGCCCCAACATTTT.

On this clonotype itself: Germline and junction disagree at one end, which may indicate a read error. V and J are TRBV20-1 and TRBJ2-5; 12 bases agree with TRBD2. The CDR3 spans 16 residues. Germline loops: CDR1 DFQATT, CDR2 SNEGSKA (reference sequence). Written as DNA, the CDR3 is TGCAGTGCTAGAGATCTAGCGGGAGGGGAAGTAGAGGCCCAGTATTTC. This codes for CSARDLAGGEVEAQYF.

In the case of this clonotype: Possible read error: a much larger clone is one base away. The chain joins TRBV20-1 to TRBJ2-3; 7 bases are a match to TRBD2. Germline-derived CDR1 and CDR2 are DFQATT and SNEGSKA (reference sequence). The CDR3 runs to 13 residues. CDR3 in DNA: TGCAGTGCTAGATCCGCAAAGGTGCGGGAGCAGTGTTTT. Residues: CSARSAKVREQCF.